The present TCR beta chain was sequenced within a study of cytomegalovirus exposure and HLA in healthy donors. This clone appeared a few times. Germline V gene sequence: CDR1 SEHNR, CDR2 FQNEAQ (reference sequence). V shed 0 bases and J 3 bases; nucleotides not matched to a gene: 5. The CDR3 extends over 16 amino acids. The PCR had 60 Vbeta and 13 Jbeta primers. Sequencing was performed with immunoSEQ multiplex PCR; in TCRdb, only in-frame clones are kept and a portion is missing. Found here are 100,000 to 150,000 clones, approximately 74% of them singletons; the top ten hold 11%. This clonotype was obtained from a woman between 50 and 59 years old in good health and CMV-seropositive. The source material was PBMCs. The chain is built from TRBV7-9 and TRBJ1-1; 9 bases align to TRBD1. The CDR3 here is CASSLAGTGLDTEAFF. The CDR3 nucleotides read TGTGCCAGCAGCTTAGCTGGGACAGGGCTGGACACTGAAGCTTTCTTT.